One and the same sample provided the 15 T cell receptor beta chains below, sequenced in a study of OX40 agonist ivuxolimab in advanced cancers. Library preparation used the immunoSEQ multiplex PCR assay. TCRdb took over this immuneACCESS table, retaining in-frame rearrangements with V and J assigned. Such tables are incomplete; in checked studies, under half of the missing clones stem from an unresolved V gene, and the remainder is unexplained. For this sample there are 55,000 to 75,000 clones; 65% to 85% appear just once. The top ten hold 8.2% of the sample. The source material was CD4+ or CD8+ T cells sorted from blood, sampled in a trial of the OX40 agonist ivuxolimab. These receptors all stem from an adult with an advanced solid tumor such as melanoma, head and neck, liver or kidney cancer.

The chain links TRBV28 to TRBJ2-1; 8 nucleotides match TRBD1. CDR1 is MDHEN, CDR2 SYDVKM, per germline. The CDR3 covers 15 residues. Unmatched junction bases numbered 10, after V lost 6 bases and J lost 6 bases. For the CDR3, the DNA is TGTGCCAGCAGGGCCGCGACAGGGGCTTTCAATGAGCAGTTCTTC. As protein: CASRAATGAFNEQFF. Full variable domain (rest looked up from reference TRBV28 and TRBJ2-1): DVKVTQSSRYLVKRTGEKVFLECVQDMDHENMFWYRQDPGLGLRLIYFSYDVKMKEKGDIPEGYSVSREKKERFSLILESASTNQTSMYLCASRAATGAFNEQFFGPGTRLTVL.

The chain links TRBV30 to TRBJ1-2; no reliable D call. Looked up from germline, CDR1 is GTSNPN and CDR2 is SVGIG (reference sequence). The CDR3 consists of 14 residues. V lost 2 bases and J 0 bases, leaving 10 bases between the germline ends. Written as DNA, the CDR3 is TGTGCCTGGAGTCAGGACGAAACTAACTATGGCTACACCTTC. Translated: CAWSQDETNYGYTF.

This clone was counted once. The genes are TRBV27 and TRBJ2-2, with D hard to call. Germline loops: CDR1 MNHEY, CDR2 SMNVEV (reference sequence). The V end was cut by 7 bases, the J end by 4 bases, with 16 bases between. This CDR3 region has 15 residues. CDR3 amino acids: CASKDLGSTTGELFF. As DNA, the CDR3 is TGTGCCAGCAAAGACTTAGGAAGTACCACCGGGGAGCTGTTTTTT.

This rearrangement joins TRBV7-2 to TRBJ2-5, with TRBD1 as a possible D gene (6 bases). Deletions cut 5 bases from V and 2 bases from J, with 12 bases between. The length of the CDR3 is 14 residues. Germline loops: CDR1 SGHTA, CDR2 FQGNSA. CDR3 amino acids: CASSRFTGQETQYF. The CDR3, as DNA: TGTGCCAGCAGCCGCTTCACAGGGCAAGAGACCCAGTACTTC.

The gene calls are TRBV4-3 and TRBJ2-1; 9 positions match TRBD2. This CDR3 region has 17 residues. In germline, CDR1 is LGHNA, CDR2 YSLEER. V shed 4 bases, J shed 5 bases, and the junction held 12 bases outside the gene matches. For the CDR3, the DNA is TGCGCCAGCAGCCCGTTAGAGGGACTAGCAAACCACAATGAGCAGTTCTTC. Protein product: CASSPLEGLANHNEQFF.

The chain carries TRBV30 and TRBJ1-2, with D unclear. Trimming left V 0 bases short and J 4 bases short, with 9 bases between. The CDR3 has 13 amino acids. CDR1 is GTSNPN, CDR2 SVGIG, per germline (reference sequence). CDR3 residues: CAWSVSGTYGYTF. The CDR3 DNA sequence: TGTGCCTGGAGTGTGTCGGGAACCTATGGCTACACCTTC.

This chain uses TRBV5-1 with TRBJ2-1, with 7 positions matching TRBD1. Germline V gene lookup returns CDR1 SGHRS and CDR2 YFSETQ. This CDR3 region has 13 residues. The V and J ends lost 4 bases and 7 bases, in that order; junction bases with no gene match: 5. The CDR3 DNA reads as TGCGCCAGCAGCCTCGACAGGGCAAATGAGCAGTTCTTC. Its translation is CASSLDRANEQFF.

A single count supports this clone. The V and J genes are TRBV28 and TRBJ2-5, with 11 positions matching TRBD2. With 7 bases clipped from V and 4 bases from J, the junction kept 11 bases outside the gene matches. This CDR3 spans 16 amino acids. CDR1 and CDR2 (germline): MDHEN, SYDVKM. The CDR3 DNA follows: TGTGCCAGCAAATCGAGTAGCGGGGGGGAAAGAGAGACCCAGTACTTC. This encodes CASKSSSGGERETQYF.

CDR3 sequence (DNA): TGTGCCAGCAGTTTCTCATCTAGCGGGGGCACAGATACGCAGTATTTT. Its translation: CASSFSSSGGTDTQYF. This chain connects TRBV28 to TRBJ2-3; 9 bases agree with TRBD2. The V gene end was trimmed by 3 bases and the J gene end by 1 base; junction bases not matched to a gene: 5. This CDR3 comprises 16 residues. Germline assignment: CDR1 MDHEN and CDR2 SYDVKM.

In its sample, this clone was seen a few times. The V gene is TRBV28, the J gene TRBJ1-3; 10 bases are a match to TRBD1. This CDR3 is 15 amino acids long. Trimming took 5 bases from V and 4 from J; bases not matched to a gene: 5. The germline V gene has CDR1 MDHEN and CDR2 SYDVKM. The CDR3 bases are TGTGCCAGCAGTGCGGACAGGGGGAGCGGAAACACCATATATTTT. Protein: CASSADRGSGNTIYF. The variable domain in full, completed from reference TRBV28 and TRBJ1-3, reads DVKVTQSSRYLVKRTGEKVFLECVQDMDHENMFWYRQDPGLGLRLIYFSYDVKMKEKGDIPEGYSVSREKKERFSLILESASTNQTSMYLCASSADRGSGNTIYFGEGSWLTVV.

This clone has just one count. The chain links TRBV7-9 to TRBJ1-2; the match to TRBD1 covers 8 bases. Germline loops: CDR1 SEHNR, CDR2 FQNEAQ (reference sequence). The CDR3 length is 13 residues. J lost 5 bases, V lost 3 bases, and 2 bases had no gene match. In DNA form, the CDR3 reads TGTGCCAGCAGCTTCGGACAGGGATATGGCTACACCTTC. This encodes CASSFGQGYGYTF.

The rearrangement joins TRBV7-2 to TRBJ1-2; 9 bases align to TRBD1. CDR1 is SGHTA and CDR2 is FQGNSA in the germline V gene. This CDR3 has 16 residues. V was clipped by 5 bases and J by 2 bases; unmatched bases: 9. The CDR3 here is CASSAYTGGLNYGYTF. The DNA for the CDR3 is TGTGCCAGCAGCGCCTATACAGGGGGCCTCAACTATGGCTACACCTTC. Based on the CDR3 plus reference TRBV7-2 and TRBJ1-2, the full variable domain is GAGVSQSPSNKVTEKGKDVELRCDPISGHTALYWYRQSLGQGLEFLIYFQGNSAPDKSGLPSDRFSAERTGGSVSTLTIQRTQQEDSAVYLCASSAYTGGLNYGYTFGSGTRLTVV.

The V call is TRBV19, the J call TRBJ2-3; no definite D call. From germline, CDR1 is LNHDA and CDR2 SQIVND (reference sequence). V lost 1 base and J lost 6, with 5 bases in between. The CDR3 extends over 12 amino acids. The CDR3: CASSIGGDTQYF. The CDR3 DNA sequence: TGTGCCAGTAGTATAGGTGGGGATACGCAGTATTTT.

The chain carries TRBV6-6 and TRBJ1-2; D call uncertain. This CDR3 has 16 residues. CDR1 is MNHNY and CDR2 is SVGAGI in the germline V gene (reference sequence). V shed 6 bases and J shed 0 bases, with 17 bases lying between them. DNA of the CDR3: TGTGCCAGCAGGACCGGCCTTTCTTCTTCTAACTATGGCTACACCTTC. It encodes CASRTGLSSSNYGYTF.

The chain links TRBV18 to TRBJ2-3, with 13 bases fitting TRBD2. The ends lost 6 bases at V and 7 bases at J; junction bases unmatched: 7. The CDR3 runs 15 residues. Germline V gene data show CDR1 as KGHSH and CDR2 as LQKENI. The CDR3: CASSFTSGGANTQYF. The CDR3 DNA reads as TGTGCCAGCTCTTTCACTAGCGGGGGGGCTAATACGCAGTATTTT.